The entry below describes one T cell receptor (beta chain). Clones were sequenced by immunoSEQ multiplex PCR, and TCRdb holds only the in-frame ones, with some missing. Here the sample spans approximately 170,000 clones, 70% to 80% being singletons. The data are from a study of blood T cell repertoires in COVID-19. Study at large: Cohort 3 donors counted as recovered after two negative PCRs, clearance, or resolved symptoms.

Germline trimming cut 5 bases from V and 4 bases from J; bases unmatched to any gene: 4. Germline V gives CDR1 MNHEY, CDR2 SMNVEV (reference sequence). The CDR3 is 13 amino acids. Cohorts were determined from participant-reported clinical history. This chain uses TRBV27 with TRBJ1-1; 7 bases agree with TRBD1. This sequence was found in a woman aged 65 to 85 in a cohort exposed to, infected with or recovered from COVID-19 (not recorded which). The sample comprised PBMCs or T cells enriched from blood (not recorded which). The CDR3 sequence: CASSTGVATEAFF. Written as DNA, the CDR3 is TGTGCCAGCAGTACAGGGGTAGCCACTGAAGCTTTCTTT.